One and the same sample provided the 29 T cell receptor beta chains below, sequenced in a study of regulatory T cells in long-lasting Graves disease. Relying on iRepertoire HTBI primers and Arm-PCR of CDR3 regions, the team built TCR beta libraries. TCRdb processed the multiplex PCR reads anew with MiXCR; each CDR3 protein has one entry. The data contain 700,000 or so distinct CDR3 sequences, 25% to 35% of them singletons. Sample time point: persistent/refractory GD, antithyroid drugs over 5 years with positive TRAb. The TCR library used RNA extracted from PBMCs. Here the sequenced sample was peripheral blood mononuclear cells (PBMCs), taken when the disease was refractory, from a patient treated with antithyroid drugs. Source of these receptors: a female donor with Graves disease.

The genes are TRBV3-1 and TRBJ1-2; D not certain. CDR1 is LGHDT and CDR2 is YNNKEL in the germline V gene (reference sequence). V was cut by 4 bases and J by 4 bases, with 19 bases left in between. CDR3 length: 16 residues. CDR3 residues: CASSPMDGEPTYGYTF. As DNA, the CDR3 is TGTGCCAGCAGCCCCATGGACGGCGAACCCACCTATGGCTACACCTTC. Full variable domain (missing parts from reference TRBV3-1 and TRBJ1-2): DTAVSQTPKYLVTQMGNDKSIKCEQNLGHDTMYWYKQDSKKFLKIMFSYNNKELIINETVPNRFSPKSPDKAHLNLHINSLELGDSAVYFCASSPMDGEPTYGYTFGSGTRLTVV.

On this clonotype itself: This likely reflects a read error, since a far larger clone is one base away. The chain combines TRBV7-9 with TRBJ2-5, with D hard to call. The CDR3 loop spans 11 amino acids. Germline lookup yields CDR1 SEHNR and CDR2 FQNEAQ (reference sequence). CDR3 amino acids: CACSLRETQYF. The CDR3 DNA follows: TGTGCCTGCAGCTTGCGTGAGACCCAGTACTTC.

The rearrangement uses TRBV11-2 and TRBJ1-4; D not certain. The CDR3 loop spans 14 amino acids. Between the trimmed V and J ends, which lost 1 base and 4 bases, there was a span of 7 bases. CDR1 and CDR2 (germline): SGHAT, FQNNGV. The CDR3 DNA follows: TGTGCCAGCAGCTTAGGCCGGGGTAATGAAAAACTGTTTTTT. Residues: CASSLGRGNEKLFF.

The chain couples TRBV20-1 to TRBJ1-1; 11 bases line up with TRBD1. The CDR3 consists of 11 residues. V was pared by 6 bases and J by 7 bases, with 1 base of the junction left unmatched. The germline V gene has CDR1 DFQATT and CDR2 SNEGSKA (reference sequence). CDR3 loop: CSAGTGGEAFF. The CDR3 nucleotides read TGCAGTGCCGGGACAGGGGGTGAAGCTTTCTTT.

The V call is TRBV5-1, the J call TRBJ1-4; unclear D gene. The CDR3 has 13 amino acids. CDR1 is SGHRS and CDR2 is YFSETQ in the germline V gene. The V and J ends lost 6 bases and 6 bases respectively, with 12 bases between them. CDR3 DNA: TGCGCCAGCAAACTTCTATCTGATGAAAAACTGTTTTTT. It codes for CASKLLSDEKLFF.

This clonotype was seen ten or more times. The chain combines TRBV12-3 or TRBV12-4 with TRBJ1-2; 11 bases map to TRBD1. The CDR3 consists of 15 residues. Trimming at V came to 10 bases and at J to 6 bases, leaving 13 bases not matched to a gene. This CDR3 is CATFNQDRGRDGYTF. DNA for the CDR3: TGTGCCACCTTCAACCAGGACAGGGGGCGGGATGGCTACACCTTC.

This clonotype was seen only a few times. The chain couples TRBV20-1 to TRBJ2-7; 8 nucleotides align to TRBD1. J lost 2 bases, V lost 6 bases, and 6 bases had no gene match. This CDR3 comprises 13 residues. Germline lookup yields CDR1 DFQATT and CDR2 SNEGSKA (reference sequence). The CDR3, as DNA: TGCAGTGCCGATCCGACAGGGGCCTACGAGCAGTACTTC. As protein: CSADPTGAYEQYF.

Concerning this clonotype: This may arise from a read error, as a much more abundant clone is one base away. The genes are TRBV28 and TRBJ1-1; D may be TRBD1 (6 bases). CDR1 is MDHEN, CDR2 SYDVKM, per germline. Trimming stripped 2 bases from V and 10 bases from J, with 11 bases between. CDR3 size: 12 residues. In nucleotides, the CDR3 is TGTGCCAGCAGTTTAAGGGGGGATGGAGCTTTCTTT. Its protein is CASSLRGDGAFF.

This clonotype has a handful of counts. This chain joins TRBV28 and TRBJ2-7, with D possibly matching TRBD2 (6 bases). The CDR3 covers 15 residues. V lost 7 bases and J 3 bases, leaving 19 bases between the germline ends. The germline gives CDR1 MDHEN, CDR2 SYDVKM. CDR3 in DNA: TGTGCCAGCAATGGGGGGAGGCTCTATTACTACGAGCAGTACTTC. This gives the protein CASNGGRLYYYEQYF.

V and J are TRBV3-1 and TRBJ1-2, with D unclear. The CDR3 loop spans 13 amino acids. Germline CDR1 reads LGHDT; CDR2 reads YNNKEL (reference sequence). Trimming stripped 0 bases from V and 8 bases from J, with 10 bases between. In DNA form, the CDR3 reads TGTGCCAGCAGCCAAGATGGCTTCTGGGGCTACACCTTC. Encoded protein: CASSQDGFWGYTF.

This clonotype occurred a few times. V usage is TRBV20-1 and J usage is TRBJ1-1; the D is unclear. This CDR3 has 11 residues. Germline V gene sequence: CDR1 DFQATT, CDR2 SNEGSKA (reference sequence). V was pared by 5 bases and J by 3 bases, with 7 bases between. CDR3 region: CSAPGDTEAFF. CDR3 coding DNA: TGCAGTGCTCCTGGGGACACTGAAGCTTTCTTT.

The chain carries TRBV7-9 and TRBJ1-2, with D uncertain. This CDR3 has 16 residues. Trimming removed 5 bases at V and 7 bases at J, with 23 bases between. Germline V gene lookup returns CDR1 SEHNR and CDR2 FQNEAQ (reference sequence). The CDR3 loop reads CASSPAGSGGGSGYTF. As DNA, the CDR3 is TGTGCCAGCAGCCCAGCCGGGTCCGGAGGAGGAAGTGGCTACACCTTC.

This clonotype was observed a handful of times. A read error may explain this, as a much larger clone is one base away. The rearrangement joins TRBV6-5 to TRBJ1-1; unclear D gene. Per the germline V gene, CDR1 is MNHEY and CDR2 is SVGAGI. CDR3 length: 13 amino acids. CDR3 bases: TGTGCCAGCAGTTGGCAGCTGAACACTGAAGCTTCCTTT. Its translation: CASSWQLNTEASF.

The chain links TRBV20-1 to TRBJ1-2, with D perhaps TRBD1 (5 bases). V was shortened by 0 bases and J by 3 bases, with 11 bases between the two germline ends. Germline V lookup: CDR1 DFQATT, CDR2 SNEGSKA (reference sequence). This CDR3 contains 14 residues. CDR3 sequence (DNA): TGCAGTGCTAGAGATTATCGGGACCACTATGGCTACACCTTC. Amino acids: CSARDYRDHYGYTF.

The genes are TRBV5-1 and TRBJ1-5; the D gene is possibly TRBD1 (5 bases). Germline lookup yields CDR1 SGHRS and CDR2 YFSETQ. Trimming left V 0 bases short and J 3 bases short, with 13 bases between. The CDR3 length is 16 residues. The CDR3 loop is CASSLGAGSFNQPQHF. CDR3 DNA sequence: TGCGCCAGCAGCTTGGGGGCAGGGTCGTTCAATCAGCCCCAGCATTTT.

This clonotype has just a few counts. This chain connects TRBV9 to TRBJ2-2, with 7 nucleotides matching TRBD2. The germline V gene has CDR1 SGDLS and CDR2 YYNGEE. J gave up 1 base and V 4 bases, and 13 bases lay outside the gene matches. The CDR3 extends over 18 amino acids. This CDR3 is CASSTRRELAENTGELFF. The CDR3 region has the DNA TGTGCCAGCAGCACCCGACGTGAGCTAGCGGAGAACACCGGGGAGCTGTTTTTT.

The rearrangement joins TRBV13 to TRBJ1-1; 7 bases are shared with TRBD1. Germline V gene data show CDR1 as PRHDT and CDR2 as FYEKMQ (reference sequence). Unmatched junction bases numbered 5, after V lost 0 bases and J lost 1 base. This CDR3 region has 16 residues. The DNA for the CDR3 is TGTGCCAGCAGCTTAGGGTTAGGGGGCAAGAACACTGAAGCTTTCTTT. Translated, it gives CASSLGLGGKNTEAFF.

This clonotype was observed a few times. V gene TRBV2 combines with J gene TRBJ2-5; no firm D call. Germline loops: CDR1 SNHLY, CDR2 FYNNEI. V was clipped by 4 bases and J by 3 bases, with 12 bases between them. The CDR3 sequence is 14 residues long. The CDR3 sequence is CASSGVGAEETQYF. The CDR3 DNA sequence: TGTGCCAGCAGTGGAGTAGGCGCTGAAGAGACCCAGTACTTC.

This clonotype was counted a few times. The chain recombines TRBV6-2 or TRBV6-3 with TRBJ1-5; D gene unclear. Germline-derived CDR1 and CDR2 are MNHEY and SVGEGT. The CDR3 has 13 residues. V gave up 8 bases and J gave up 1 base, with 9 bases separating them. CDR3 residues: CASGPGSNQPQHF. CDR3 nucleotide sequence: TGTGCCAGCGGCCCCGGGAGCAATCAGCCCCAGCATTTT.

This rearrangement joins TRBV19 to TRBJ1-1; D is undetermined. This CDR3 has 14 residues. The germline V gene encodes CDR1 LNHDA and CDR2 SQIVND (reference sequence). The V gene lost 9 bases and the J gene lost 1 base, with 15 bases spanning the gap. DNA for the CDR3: TGTGCCAGCCTACTCTCAGGCAGGAACACTGAAGCTTTCTTT. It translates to CASLLSGRNTEAFF. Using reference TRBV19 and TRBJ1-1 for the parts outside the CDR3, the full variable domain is DGGITQSPKYLFRKEGQNVTLSCEQNLNHDAMYWYRQDPGQGLRLIYYSQIVNDFQKGDIAEGYSVSREKKESFPLTVTSAQKNPTAFYLCASLLSGRNTEAFFGQGTRLTVV.

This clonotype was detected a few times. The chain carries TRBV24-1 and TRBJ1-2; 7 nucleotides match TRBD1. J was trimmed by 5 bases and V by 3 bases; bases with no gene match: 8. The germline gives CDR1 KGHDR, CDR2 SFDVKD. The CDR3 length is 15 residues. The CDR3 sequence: CATSDATGFLYGYTF. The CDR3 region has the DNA TGTGCCACCAGTGATGCGACAGGGTTTCTGTATGGCTACACCTTC.

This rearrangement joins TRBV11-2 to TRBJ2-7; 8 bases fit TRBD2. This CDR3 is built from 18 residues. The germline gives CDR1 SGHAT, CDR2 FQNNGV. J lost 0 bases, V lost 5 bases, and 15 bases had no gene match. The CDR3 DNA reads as TGTGCCAGCAGCGGTAGCCCCGGGACTAGACCGAGCTCCTACGAGCAGTACTTC. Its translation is CASSGSPGTRPSSYEQYF.

CDR3 sequence reads: CASSPGSGTQNTEAFF. The DNA of the CDR3 is TGCGCCAGCAGCCCGGGGAGTGGAACCCAGAACACTGAAGCTTTCTTT. The chain uses TRBV5-1 and TRBJ1-1; D gene ambiguous. The CDR3 contains 16 residues. Trimming removed 4 bases at V and 1 base at J, with 17 bases between. Looked up from germline, CDR1 is SGHRS and CDR2 is YFSETQ. The whole variable domain, remainder taken from reference TRBV5-1 and TRBJ1-1, is KAGVTQTPRYLIKTRGQQVTLSCSPISGHRSVSWYQQTPGQGLQFLFEYFSETQRNKGNFPGRFSGRQFSNSRSEMNVSTLELGDSALYLCASSPGSGTQNTEAFFGQGTRLTVV.

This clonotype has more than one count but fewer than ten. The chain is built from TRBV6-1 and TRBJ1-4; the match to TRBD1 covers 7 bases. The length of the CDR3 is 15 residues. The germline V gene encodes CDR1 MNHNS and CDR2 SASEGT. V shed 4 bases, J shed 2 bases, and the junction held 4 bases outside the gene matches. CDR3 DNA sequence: TGTGCCAGCAGTGGAACAGGGGATACTAATGAAAAACTGTTTTTT. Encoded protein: CASSGTGDTNEKLFF.

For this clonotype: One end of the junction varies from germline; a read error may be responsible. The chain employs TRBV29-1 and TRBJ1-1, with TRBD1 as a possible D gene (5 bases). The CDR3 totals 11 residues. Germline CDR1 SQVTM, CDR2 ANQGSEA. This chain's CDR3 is CGVGGGGSAFF. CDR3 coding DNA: TGCGGCGTTGGGGGGGGTGGCTCAGCTTTCTTT.

CDR3 nucleotide sequence: TGTGCCAGCAGCTACCTGAGGGCGGCTGTACAAGCTTTCTTT. Translation gives CASSYLRAAVQAFF. The V gene is TRBV7-9, the J gene TRBJ1-1, with unresolved D. This CDR3 region has 14 residues. The V end was cut by 4 bases, the J end by 9 bases, with 18 bases between. Per the germline V gene, CDR1 is SEHNR and CDR2 is FQNEAQ (reference sequence).

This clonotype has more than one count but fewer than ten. Here the CDR3 reads CATSRELANEQYF. DNA of the CDR3: TGTGCCACCAGCAGAGAACTGGCGAACGAGCAGTACTTC. The chain links TRBV15 to TRBJ2-7; unclear D gene. This CDR3 has 13 residues. V gave up 0 bases and J gave up 5 bases, with 8 bases separating them. Per germline, CDR1 LNHNV and CDR2 YYDKDF (reference sequence).

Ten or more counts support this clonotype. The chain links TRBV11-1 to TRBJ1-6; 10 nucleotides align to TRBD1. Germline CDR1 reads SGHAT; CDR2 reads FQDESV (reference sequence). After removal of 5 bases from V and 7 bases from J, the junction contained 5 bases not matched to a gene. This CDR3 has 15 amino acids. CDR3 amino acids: CASSPDRGENSPLHF. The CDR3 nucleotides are TGTGCCAGCAGCCCGGACAGGGGGGAGAATTCACCCCTCCACTTT.

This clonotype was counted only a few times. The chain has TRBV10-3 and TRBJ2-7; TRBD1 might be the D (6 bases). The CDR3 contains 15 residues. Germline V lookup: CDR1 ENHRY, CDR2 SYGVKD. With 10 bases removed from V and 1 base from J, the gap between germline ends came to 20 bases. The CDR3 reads CATLMCTGSSYEQYF. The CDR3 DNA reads TGTGCCACCTTGATGTGCACAGGGTCTTCCTACGAGCAGTACTTC.